This TCR beta chain emerged from a study of shared clonotypes between healthy human individuals. Study background: The study enrolled a couple of women and a few men aged 18 to 49. Per donor, CD8 memory used one plate, CD8 naive used two, CD4 memory used three and CD4 naive used three.

As concerns this clone: Its antigen is undetermined.

Trimming stripped 4 bases from V and 8 bases from J, with 14 bases between. Germline V gene data show CDR1 as SEHNR and CDR2 as FQNEAQ (reference sequence). This CDR3 comprises 13 residues. Naive CD8 cells lacked CD45RO, underwent positive selection for CCR7 and left out terminally differentiated effector memory CD45RA+ cells. Clones were read by immunoSEQ multiplex PCR, and TCRdb kept only the in-frame ones, dropping some. The sample lists about 1.9 million clones, about 93% seen once, with roughly 1.7% in the top ten. The study's findings and limits: It was anticipated that sequencing depth would influence how many clonotypes donors shared.

The sequenced material came from naive CD8+ T cells from PBMCs. The sequence was obtained from a man between 18 and 35 years old in good health. Some clones in this sample may be carry-over from other donors' samples. This chain uses TRBV7-9 with TRBJ1-2; D gene uncertain. CDR3 loop: CASSSGQAYGYTF. The CDR3 DNA follows: TGTGCCAGCAGCTCGGGCCAAGCCTACGGCTACACCTTC.